This T cell receptor beta chain stems from a study of T cells in Graves' hyperthyroidism and ophthalmopathy (dated by TCRdb to between 2018 and 2021). For context, the study as a whole: Peripheral blood was collected at initial diagnosis, before any treatment. Prospective prediction of ophthalmopathy was tested in an independent validation cohort of some 19 hyperthyroidism patients and 15 to 17 patients who later progressed to ophthalmopathy. TCR V-J signatures able to tell the groups apart were searched for in a discovery cohort of more than 90 patients, of whom 40 to 45 had Graves' ophthalmopathy and around 56 had stable Graves' hyperthyroidism. The 100 discovery patients were randomly split 7:3 into training and test sets. According to the paper, TCR Vbeta CDR3 sequencing was carried out on roughly 130 peripheral blood samples, which came from 40 to 45 ophthalmopathy, around 74 hyperthyroidism and approximately 17 progressor patients. Thyroid tissue and blood T-cell repertoires from about six Graves' hyperthyroidism patients were also compared in the study. Once sampling was done, hyperthyroidism patients were given methimazole at a starting dose of 30 mg daily, whereas ophthalmopathy patients were given high-dose intravenous methylprednisolone.

Stable Graves' hyperthyroidism was defined as no progression to ophthalmopathy during 18 months of follow-up. Hyperthyroidism patients were aged 18 to 65 years and newly diagnosed, with disease duration of less than 2 months. The study excluded patients with uncontrolled infections, other autoimmune diseases, pregnancy or lactation. Clinical symptoms, serum thyroxine and TRAb, thyroid ultrasound, and orbital computed tomography formed the basis for the diagnoses. PBMCs were separated from over 9 ml of fresh peripheral blood using Ficoll-Paque density gradient centrifugation. Total RNA was extracted using Trizol reagent, and RNA quality was assessed on an Agilent 2100 Bioanalyzer. On this clonotype: Its antigen has not been determined. No base quality information exists; no much larger clone differs at one position.

Trimming takes 3 bases off V and 8 bases off J; junction bases not matched to a gene: 6. In the germline V gene, CDR1 corresponds to SGHVS and CDR2 to FQNEAQ. The CDR3, cysteine through phenylalanine, is 15 amino acids long. The sequence is cut down to CDR3 DNA, 45 bases in frame from base 1. Overall study outcomes, separate from this receptor: During validation, the model predicted progression to ophthalmopathy a median of about 5.9 months ahead of onset, with roughly 65% sensitivity and around 73% specificity. Most expanded thyroid clonotypes (frequency above 0.001) were also detected in blood, a finding suggesting that blood repertoires may reflect thyroid immune responses. Sample size was not statistically predetermined, and blinding of investigators to group allocation was not performed. Ophthalmopathy was separated from stable hyperthyroidism by a 13 V-J signature model, with around 90% sensitivity and approximately 81% specificity obtained in cross-validation and 80%/75% obtained in testing.

TCR beta CDR3 regions were amplified from RNA transcripts. For the first round of RT-PCR on the TCR CDR3, the HTBI primer set was used together with the Qiagen OneStep RT-PCR kit. Libraries were constructed in a second round of multiplex PCR, after which size selection and purification were performed. The libraries were sequenced on an Illumina HiSeq2000 using paired-end 100 bp reads. The authors processed their data as follows. SOAPnuke was used to process the raw data, throwing out any read that contained adapters or uncalled bases, had a mean Phred below 15, or lacked an exact constant-primer or identifier match. COPE v1.2.5 was used to merge high-quality paired reads, and clonotypes were defined as unique nucleotide sequences. MiTCR v1.1 was used to align the clonotypes against IMGT TRBV, TRBD and TRBJ reference segments. Only V-J combinations with frequency above 0.0001, covering about 99% of repertoires, were analysed. The TCS score was defined as F50 (clonal expansion) divided by E x V (chaos), with BLOSUM62-based TCRdist calculated between CDR3 peptides within each V-J. Welch's t-statistics and random forest reduced just over 500 V-J features to 10 to 15, which were used in a naive Bayes classifier (R e1071). TCRdb reworked the public reads: Q25 trimming with fastp, MiXCR clone assembly, productive beta chains retained. CDR3 protein sequences are deduplicated, and each keeps its most common genes and DNA. The V and J calls come from TCRdb's annotation, not from the publication. In this sample the table shows approximately 300,000 distinct CDR3 sequences, 16% of which occur a single time. The ten largest account for roughly 31% of the sample.

This chain joins TRBV7-8 to TRBJ2-1; TRBD2 aligns with 11 central bases. The sequence came from a man under 40 with Graves' hyperthyroidism. Sequences were obtained from blood. The encoded CDR3 is CASSLVAGGPHEQFF. The DNA sequence is TGTGCCAGCAGCTTGGTAGCGGGAGGGCCGCATGAGCAGTTCTTC.